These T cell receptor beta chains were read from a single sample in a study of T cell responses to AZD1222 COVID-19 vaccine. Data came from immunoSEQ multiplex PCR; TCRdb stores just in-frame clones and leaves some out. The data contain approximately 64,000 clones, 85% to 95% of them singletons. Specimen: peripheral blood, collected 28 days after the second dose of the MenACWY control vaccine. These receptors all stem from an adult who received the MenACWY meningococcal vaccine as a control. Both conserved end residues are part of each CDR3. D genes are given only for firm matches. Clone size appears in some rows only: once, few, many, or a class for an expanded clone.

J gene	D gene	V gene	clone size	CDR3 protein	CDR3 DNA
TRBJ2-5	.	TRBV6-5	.	CASTGDAKETQYF	TGTGCCAGCACGGGGGATGCTAAAGAGACCCAGTACTTC
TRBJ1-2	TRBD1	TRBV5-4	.	CASSLQGSPFGYTF	TGTGCCAGCAGCTTACAGGGGTCCCCCTTTGGCTACACCTTC
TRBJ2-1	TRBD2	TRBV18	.	CASQLAGAYNEQFF	TGTGCCAGTCAGCTGGCGGGGGCCTACAATGAGCAGTTCTTC
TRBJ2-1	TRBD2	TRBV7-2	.	CASSWTSGRGDEQFF	TGTGCCAGCAGCTGGACTAGCGGGAGGGGCGATGAGCAGTTCTTC
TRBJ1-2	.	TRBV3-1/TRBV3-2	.	CASSQEWPSGTQFYGYTF	TGTGCCAGCAGCCAAGAATGGCCCTCCGGGACACAATTCTATGGCTACACCTTC
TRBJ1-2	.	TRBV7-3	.	CASSSPGNYGYTF	TGTGCCAGCAGCTCTCCCGGCAACTATGGCTACACCTTC
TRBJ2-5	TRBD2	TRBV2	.	CASSGLTSGSFKETQYF	TGTGCCAGCAGTGGGTTGACTAGCGGGAGTTTTAAAGAGACCCAGTACTTC
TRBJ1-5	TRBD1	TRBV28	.	CASSFEQGDQPQHF	TGTGCCAGCAGTTTCGAACAGGGGGATCAGCCCCAGCATTTT
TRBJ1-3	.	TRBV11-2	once	CASSLGGSKSGNTIYF	TGTGCCAGCAGCTTAGGTGGCAGCAAATCTGGAAACACCATATATTTT
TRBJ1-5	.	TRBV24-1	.	CATSGASSNQPQHF	TGTGCCACCAGTGGGGCCTCTAGCAATCAGCCCCAGCATTTT
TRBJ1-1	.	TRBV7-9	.	CASSRVGSLNTEAFF	TGTGCCAGCTCCCGGGTTGGCAGCCTGAACACTGAAGCTTTCTTT
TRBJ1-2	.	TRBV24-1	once	CATSVAGAYGYTF	TGTGCCACCAGTGTTGCGGGGGCCTATGGCTACACCTTC
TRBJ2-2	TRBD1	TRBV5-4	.	CASSPPGQGNTGELFF	TGTGCCAGCAGCCCCCCGGGACAGGGGAACACCGGGGAGCTGTTTTTT
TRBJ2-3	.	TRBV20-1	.	CSASTDTQYF	TGCAGTGCTAGCACAGATACGCAGTATTTT
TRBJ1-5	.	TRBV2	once	CASTQGAGRGNQPQHF	TGTGCCAGCACCCAAGGGGCAGGCAGGGGCAATCAGCCCCAGCATTTT
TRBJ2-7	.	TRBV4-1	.	CASSQDISPQGEQYF	TGCGCCAGCAGCCAAGATATCTCTCCCCAGGGCGAGCAGTACTTC
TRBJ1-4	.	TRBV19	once	CASSLGEANEKLFF	TGTGCCAGTAGCCTGGGGGAAGCTAATGAAAAACTGTTTTTT
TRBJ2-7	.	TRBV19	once	CASRGGPLKLYEQYF	TGTGCCAGTAGGGGAGGACCTTTGAAGTTATACGAGCAGTACTTC
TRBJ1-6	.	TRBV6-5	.	CASSYSMGDSALPLHF	TGTGCCAGCAGTTACTCGATGGGGGATAGTGCCTTACCCCTCCACTTT
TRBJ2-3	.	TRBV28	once	CASSLRDILTDTQYF	TGTGCCAGCAGTTTAAGGGACATACTCACAGATACGCAGTATTTT
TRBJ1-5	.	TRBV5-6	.	CASSLERGMSNQPQHF	TGTGCCAGCAGCTTGGAAAGGGGGATGAGCAATCAGCCCCAGCATTTT
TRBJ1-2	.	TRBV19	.	CASHGGAGNGYTF	TGTGCCTCCCATGGGGGGGCCGGGAATGGCTACACCTTC
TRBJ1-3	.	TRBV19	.	CASTSSGAEENTIYF	TGTGCCAGTACCAGTAGCGGGGCCGAAGAAAACACCATATATTTT
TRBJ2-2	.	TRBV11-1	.	CASSRGNTGELFF	TGTGCCAGCAGCAGGGGGAACACCGGGGAGCTGTTTTTT
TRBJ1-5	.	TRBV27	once	CASSPSGIGPQHF	TGTGCCAGCAGTCCCTCGGGGATTGGGCCCCAGCATTTT
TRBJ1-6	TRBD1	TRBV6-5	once	CASTPGGTVPSPLHF	TGTGCCAGCACCCCGGGGGGGACAGTTCCCTCACCCCTCCACTTT
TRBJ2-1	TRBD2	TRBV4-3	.	CASSQDLRTSGGVSGFF	TGCGCCAGCAGCCAAGATCTTAGGACTAGCGGGGGAGTTTCTGGGTTCTTC
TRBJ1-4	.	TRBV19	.	CASSWRTRNEKLFF	TGTGCCAGTAGTTGGAGGACCCGTAATGAAAAACTGTTTTTT
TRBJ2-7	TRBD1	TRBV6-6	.	CASSYQDRKEQYF	TGTGCCAGCAGTTACCAGGACAGGAAGGAGCAGTACTTC
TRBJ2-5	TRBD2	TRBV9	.	CASSPQTSGGYETQYF	TGTGCCAGCAGCCCCCAGACTAGCGGGGGGTATGAGACCCAGTACTTC
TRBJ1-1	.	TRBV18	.	CASSPGQYEAFF	TGTGCCAGCTCACCTGGCCAATATGAAGCTTTCTTT
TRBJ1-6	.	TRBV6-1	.	CASSEVRAENSPLHF	TGTGCCAGCAGTGAAGTCAGGGCCGAAAATTCACCCCTCCACTTT
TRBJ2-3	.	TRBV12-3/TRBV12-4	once	CASRRTSTDTQYF	TGTGCCAGCAGACGTACATCCACAGATACGCAGTATTTT
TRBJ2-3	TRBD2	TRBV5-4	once	CASSLVAGVSTDTQYF	TGTGCCAGCAGCTTGGTTGCGGGAGTCAGCACAGATACGCAGTATTTT
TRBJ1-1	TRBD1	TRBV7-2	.	CASSSGRGRNTEAFF	TGTGCCAGCAGCTCTGGGAGGGGGCGGAACACTGAAGCTTTCTTT
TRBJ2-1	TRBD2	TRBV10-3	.	CAIRVAGTSGSNEQFF	TGTGCCATCAGGGTAGCCGGGACTAGCGGCAGCAATGAGCAGTTCTTC
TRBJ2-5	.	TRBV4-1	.	CASSHLGLETQYF	TGCGCCAGCAGCCACCTAGGGCTAGAGACCCAGTACTTC
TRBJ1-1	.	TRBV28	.	CASRPGRLNTEAFF	TGTGCCAGCAGACCCGGACGATTGAACACTGAAGCTTTCTTT
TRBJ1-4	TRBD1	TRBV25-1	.	CASSELSGGREKLFF	TGTGCCAGCAGTGAATTGTCAGGGGGTCGTGAAAAACTGTTTTTT
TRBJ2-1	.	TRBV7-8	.	CATSGTNSYNEQFF	TGTGCCACCAGCGGGACAAACTCCTACAATGAGCAGTTCTTC
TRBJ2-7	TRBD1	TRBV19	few	CASRLGQGAYEQYF	TGTGCCAGTAGGTTGGGGCAGGGGGCCTACGAGCAGTACTTC
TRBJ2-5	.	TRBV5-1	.	CASSPGPIQETQYF	TGCGCCAGCAGCCCCGGGCCCATCCAAGAGACCCAGTACTTC
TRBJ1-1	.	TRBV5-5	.	CASSHKTGVRIAFF	TGTGCCAGCAGTCACAAGACAGGCGTACGGATAGCTTTCTTT
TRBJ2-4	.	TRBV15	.	CATSRLRDGLAKNIQYF	TGTGCCACCAGCAGGCTCCGGGACGGACTAGCCAAAAACATTCAGTACTTC
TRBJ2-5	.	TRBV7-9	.	CASSSPPSRETQYF	TGTGCCAGCAGCTCCCCGCCGTCTAGGGAGACCCAGTACTTC
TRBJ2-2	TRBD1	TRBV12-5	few	CASGPWDRENTGELFF	TGTGCTAGTGGTCCCTGGGACAGGGAGAACACCGGGGAGCTGTTTTTT
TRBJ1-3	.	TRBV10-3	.	CAISSQTTSGNTIYF	TGTGCCATCAGTAGTCAGACCACCTCTGGAAACACCATATATTTT
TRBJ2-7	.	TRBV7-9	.	CASSLGQPPNEQYF	TGTGCCAGCAGCTTAGGACAGCCCCCCAACGAGCAGTACTTC
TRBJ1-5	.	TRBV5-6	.	CASSSLAGGESQQPQHF	TGTGCCAGCAGCTCGCTGGCGGGCGGGGAGTCTCAACAGCCCCAGCATTTT
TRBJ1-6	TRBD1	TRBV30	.	CAWSGTGGGSPLHF	TGTGCCTGGAGCGGGACAGGGGGGGGTTCACCCCTCCACTTT
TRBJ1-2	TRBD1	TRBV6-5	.	CASVMTGGRGYTF	TGTGCCAGCGTGATGACAGGGGGCCGTGGCTACACCTTC
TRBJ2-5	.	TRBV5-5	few	CASSLGESGVETQYF	TGTGCCAGCAGCTTGGGGGAGTCTGGGGTGGAGACCCAGTACTTC
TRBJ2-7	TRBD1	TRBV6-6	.	CASSYSTGGINEQYF	TGTGCCAGCAGTTACTCGACAGGGGGCATCAACGAGCAGTACTTC
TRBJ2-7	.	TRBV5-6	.	CASSLDGPYEQYF	TGTGCCAGCAGCTTGGACGGACCCTACGAGCAGTACTTC